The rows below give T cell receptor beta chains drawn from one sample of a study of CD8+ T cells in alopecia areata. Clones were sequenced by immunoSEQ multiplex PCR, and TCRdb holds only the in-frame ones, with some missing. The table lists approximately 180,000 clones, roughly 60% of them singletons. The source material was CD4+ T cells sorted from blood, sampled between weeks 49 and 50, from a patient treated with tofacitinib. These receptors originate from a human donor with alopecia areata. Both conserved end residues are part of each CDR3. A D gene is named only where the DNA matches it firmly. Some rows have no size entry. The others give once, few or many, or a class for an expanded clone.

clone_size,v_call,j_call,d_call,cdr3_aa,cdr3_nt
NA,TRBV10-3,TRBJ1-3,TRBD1,CAISEGTGTAGNTIYF,TGTGCCATCAGTGAGGGGACAGGGACGGCAGGAAACACCATATATTTT
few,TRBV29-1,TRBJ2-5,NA,CSVRGGQASETQYF,TGCAGCGTCCGGGGGGGACAGGCGAGTGAGACCCAGTACTTC
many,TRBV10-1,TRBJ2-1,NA,CASSERKNLNNEQFF,TGCGCCAGCAGTGAGCGTAAAAACCTCAACAATGAGCAGTTCTTC
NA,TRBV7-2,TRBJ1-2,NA,CASSSPQGYGYTF,TGTGCCAGCAGCTCACCGCAGGGCTATGGCTACACCTTC
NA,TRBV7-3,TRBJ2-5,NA,CASSLTESGGQYF,TGTGCCAGCAGCTTAACGGAGTCAGGTGGCCAGTACTTC
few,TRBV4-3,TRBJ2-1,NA,CASSPGLAGEQFF,TGCGCCAGCAGCCCCGGGTTGGCGGGGGAGCAGTTCTTC
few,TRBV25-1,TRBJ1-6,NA,CASSELSSYNSPLHF,TGTGCCAGCAGTGAACTCAGCTCCTATAATTCACCCCTCCACTTT
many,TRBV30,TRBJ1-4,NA,CAWSAAAAINEKLFF,TGTGCCTGGAGTGCCGCGGCAGCGATTAATGAAAAACTGTTTTTT
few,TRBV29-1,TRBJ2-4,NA,CSVATPVGSVNIQYF,TGCAGCGTTGCAACCCCCGTGGGCAGTGTCAACATTCAGTACTTC
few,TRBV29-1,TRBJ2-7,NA,CSVEVAPRNEQYF,TGCAGCGTTGAAGTAGCCCCGCGGAACGAGCAGTACTTC
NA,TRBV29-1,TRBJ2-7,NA,CSADHRDEQYF,TGCAGCGCTGATCACAGGGACGAGCAGTACTTC
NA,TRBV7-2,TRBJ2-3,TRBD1,CASSLQGSDTQYF,TGTGCCAGCAGTCTACAGGGGTCCGATACGCAGTATTTT
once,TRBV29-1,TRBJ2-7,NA,CSVDGVTYEQYF,TGCAGCGTTGACGGCGTAACCTACGAGCAGTACTTC
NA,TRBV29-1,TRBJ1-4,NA,CSVTRGGREKLFF,TGCAGCGTTACCCGAGGGGGTAGGGAAAAACTGTTTTTT
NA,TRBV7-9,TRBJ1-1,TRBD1,CASSPRGPGGANTEAFF,TGTGCCAGCAGCCCCCGGGGGCCAGGGGGTGCGAACACTGAAGCTTTCTTT
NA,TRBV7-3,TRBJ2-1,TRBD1,CASSPPGQTFEQFF,TGTGCCAGCAGCCCCCCGGGACAGACTTTTGAGCAGTTCTTC
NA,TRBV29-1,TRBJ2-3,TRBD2,CSVDQGGTDTQYF,TGCAGCGTTGATCAGGGAGGGACAGATACGCAGTATTTT
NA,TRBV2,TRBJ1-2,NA,CASSAVTDGYTF,TGTGCCAGCAGTGCGGTAACCGATGGCTACACCTTC
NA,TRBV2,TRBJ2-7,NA,CASGAETVSYEQYF,TGTGCCAGCGGGGCCGAGACTGTATCCTACGAGCAGTACTTC
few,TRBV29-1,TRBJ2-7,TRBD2,CSVQLAGGSYEQYF,TGCAGCGTACAACTAGCGGGGGGGTCCTACGAGCAGTACTTC
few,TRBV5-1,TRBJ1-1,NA,CASSEFGGASDTEAFF,TGCGCCAGCTCGGAGTTCGGGGGCGCGAGTGATACTGAAGCTTTCTTT
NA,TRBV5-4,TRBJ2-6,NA,CASSLVPSGANVLTF,TGTGCCAGCAGCTTGGTTCCCTCTGGGGCCAACGTCCTGACTTTC
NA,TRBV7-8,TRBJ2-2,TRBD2,CASSSSAGGPSGELFF,TGTGCCAGCAGCTCTTCAGCGGGGGGGCCCTCCGGGGAGCTGTTTTTT
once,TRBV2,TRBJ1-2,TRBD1,CASGDRTGRGGYTF,TGTGCCAGCGGCGACAGGACAGGGAGAGGTGGCTACACCTTC
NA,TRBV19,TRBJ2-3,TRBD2,CASSGTSGGTDTQYF,TGTGCCAGTAGTGGGACTAGCGGGGGCACAGATACGCAGTATTTT
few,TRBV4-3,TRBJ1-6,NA,CASSQGANSPLHF,TGCGCCAGCAGCCAAGGGGCTAATTCACCCCTCCACTTT
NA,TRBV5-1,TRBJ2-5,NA,CASSSYGYQETQYF,TGCGCCAGCAGCTCCTACGGTTACCAAGAGACCCAGTACTTC
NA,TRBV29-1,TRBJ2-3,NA,CSVGGRSTDTQYF,TGCAGCGTTGGGGGGCGCAGCACAGATACGCAGTATTTT
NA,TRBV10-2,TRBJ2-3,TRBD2,CASSPSSGVTDTQYF,TGCGCCAGCAGTCCGTCGAGCGGGGTGACAGATACGCAGTATTTT
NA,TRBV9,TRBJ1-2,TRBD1,CASSVVGTGYGYTF,TGTGCCAGCAGCGTAGTTGGGACAGGGTATGGCTACACCTTC
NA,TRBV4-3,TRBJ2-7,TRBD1,CASSQEQGPPYEQYF,TGCGCCAGCAGCCAAGAACAGGGGCCCCCCTACGAGCAGTACTTC
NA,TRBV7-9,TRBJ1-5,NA,CASSFLTEDQPQHF,TGTGCCAGCAGCTTTCTAACGGAGGATCAGCCCCAGCATTTT
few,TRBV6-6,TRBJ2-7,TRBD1,CASSSTGGFIRDEQYF,TGTGCCAGCAGTTCGACAGGGGGCTTTATTCGTGACGAGCAGTACTTC
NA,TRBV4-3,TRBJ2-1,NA,CASSQEGLTGSEQFF,TGCGCCAGCAGCCAAGAGGGCCTCACGGGAAGTGAGCAGTTCTTC
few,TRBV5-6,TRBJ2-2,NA,CASSLVHRGGELFF,TGTGCCAGCAGCTTGGTCCATAGAGGCGGGGAGCTGTTTTTT
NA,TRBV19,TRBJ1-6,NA,CASSPRRGQGNFSPLHF,TGTGCCAGTAGTCCTCGGAGAGGCCAGGGGAATTTTTCACCCCTCCACTTT
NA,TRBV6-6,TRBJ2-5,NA,CASSRTTGGETQYF,TGTGCCAGCAGCAGAACTACCGGCGGGGAGACCCAGTACTTC
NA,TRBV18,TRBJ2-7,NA,CASSLGQPYEQYF,TGTGCCAGCTCCCTGGGACAACCCTACGAGCAGTACTTC
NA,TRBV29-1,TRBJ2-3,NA,CSVRNTDTQYF,TGCAGCGTTCGGAACACAGATACGCAGTATTTT
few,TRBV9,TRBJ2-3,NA,CASSASGTSTDTQYF,TGTGCCAGCAGCGCATCCGGGACTAGCACAGATACGCAGTATTTT
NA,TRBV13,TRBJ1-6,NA,CASSLGWENNSPLHF,TGTGCCAGCAGCTTAGGTTGGGAAAATAATTCACCCCTCCACTTT
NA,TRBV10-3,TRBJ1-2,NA,CAISESPGEGYTF,TGTGCCATCAGTGAGTCGCCAGGGGAAGGCTACACCTTC
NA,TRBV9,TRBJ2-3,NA,CASSVGTSTDTQYF,TGTGCCAGCAGCGTAGGGACTAGCACAGATACGCAGTATTTT
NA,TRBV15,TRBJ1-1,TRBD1,CATSSSPQGATEAFF,TGTGCCACCAGCAGCTCACCACAGGGGGCCACTGAAGCTTTCTTT